These 17 T cell receptor beta chains originate from one sample sequenced in a study of beta chain features in type 1 diabetes. Of the isolated RNA, all was reverse transcribed, and so the sequenced material was expressed TCRB transcripts. Clones were read by immunoSEQ multiplex PCR, and TCRdb kept only the in-frame ones, dropping some. Here the sample spans tens of thousands of clones, about 60% being singletons. Study-level findings and limits: Significant though moderate, a shortening of TCRB CDR3s appeared in all four CD4+ subsets of Type 1 diabetes patients.

No cognate antigen is known for these TCRs. The source material was stem cell memory CD4+ T cells from blood. The receptors were gathered from a woman aged 25 to 45 with type 1 diabetes.

The chain employs TRBV7-9 and TRBJ1-3, with TRBD1 as a possible D gene (6 bases). Germline CDR1 SEHNR, CDR2 FQNEAQ (reference sequence). This CDR3 has 16 residues. Trimming left V 4 bases short and J 0 bases short, with 13 bases between. This CDR3 reads CASSSGATSSGNTIYF. In nucleotides, the CDR3 is TGTGCCAGCAGCTCAGGGGCTACGAGCTCTGGAAACACCATATATTTT.

This clone turned up a few times. In the same sample, other DNA sequences code for this CDR3. The chain uses TRBV9 and TRBJ2-3; perhaps TRBD1 as D (5 bases). Per the germline V gene, CDR1 is SGDLS and CDR2 is YYNGEE. This CDR3 is built from 15 residues. V was shortened by 0 bases and J by 2 bases, with 10 bases between the two germline ends. The DNA for the CDR3 is TGTGCCAGCAGCGTAGGTGTGGGGCCCACAGATACGCAGTATTTT. Translated, it gives CASSVGVGPTDTQYF.

V usage is TRBV27 and J usage is TRBJ2-7; TRBD1 agrees at 9 bases. The CDR3 contains 14 residues. V was clipped by 5 bases and J by 8 bases; unmatched bases: 10. The germline CDR1 and CDR2 sequences are MNHEY and SMNVEV (reference sequence). The CDR3 nucleotides read TGTGCCAGCAGTCTTTCCGGGACAGGGTGGAAGCAGTACTTC. Its protein product is CASSLSGTGWKQYF.

The chain has TRBV7-3 and TRBJ1-1, with 7 bases fitting TRBD1. V trimming: 5 bases; J trimming: 0 bases; junction bases outside the gene matches: 3. The CDR3 is 14 residues long. CDR1 and CDR2 from the germline V gene are SGHTA and FQGTGA. CDR3: CASSEGAVNTEAFF. In DNA form, the CDR3 reads TGTGCCAGCAGCGAGGGGGCCGTGAACACTGAAGCTTTCTTT.

V gene TRBV25-1 combines with J gene TRBJ1-2; 7 positions match TRBD1. CDR1 and CDR2 from the germline V gene are MGHDK and SYGVNS. This CDR3 has 13 amino acids. Trimming took 4 bases from V and 8 from J; bases not matched to a gene: 7. CDR3 sequence: CASSGQGPRGYTF. The CDR3 coding sequence is TGTGCCAGCAGTGGACAGGGACCAAGAGGCTACACCTTC.

This chain links TRBV13 with TRBJ1-5; TRBD1 matches 8 bases. Trimming cost V 0 bases and J 2 bases; bases outside gene matches: 6. Germline loops: CDR1 PRHDT, CDR2 FYEKMQ (reference sequence). CDR3 length equals 17 residues. The CDR3 sequence: CASSLGGRGQGNQPQHF. In nucleotides, the CDR3 is TGTGCCAGCAGCTTAGGGGGCAGGGGGCAGGGCAATCAGCCCCAGCATTTT.

CDR3 loop: CSNTDTQYF. DNA for the CDR3: TGCAGCAATACAGATACGCAGTATTTT. V and J are TRBV20-1 and TRBJ2-3; no firm D call. CDR3 length equals 9 residues. CDR1 and CDR2 (germline): DFQATT, SNEGSKA (reference sequence).

V and J are TRBV30 and TRBJ1-5; D is unclear. The CDR3 has 16 amino acids. Trimming took 2 bases from V and 2 from J, leaving 16 bases between them. Germline V gene lookup returns CDR1 GTSNPN and CDR2 SVGIG (reference sequence). The DNA for the CDR3 is TGTGCCTGGAGTAAAAGCCGGGTCCTAGGCAATCAGCCCCAGCATTTT. Encoded protein: CAWSKSRVLGNQPQHF.

This clone turned up a few times. A read error may produce the germline difference seen at one junction end. The chain combines TRBV7-7 with TRBJ2-2, with D possibly matching TRBD1 (6 bases). Per the germline V gene, CDR1 is SSHAT and CDR2 is FNYEAQ (reference sequence). CDR3 size: 14 residues. The CDR3: CASRGQTNTGELFF. As DNA, the CDR3 is TGTGCTAGCAGAGGACAGACGAACACCGGGGAGCTGTTTTTT.

The rearrangement uses TRBV11-2 and TRBJ2-7, with 7 bases fitting TRBD1. After removal of 5 bases from V and 1 base from J, the junction contained 11 bases not matched to a gene. The CDR3 runs to 16 residues. Per germline, CDR1 SGHAT and CDR2 FQNNGV. The CDR3 region is CASSKLTGTASYEQYF. CDR3 DNA: TGTGCCAGCAGCAAACTGACCGGGACAGCGTCCTACGAGCAGTACTTC.

The gene calls are TRBV7-9 and TRBJ1-4, with D unclear. The CDR3 extends over 15 amino acids. The V gene's germline CDR1 is SEHNR and CDR2 FQNEAQ (reference sequence). Trimming cost V 4 bases and J 0 bases, with 9 bases left between them. The CDR3 region is CASSSYSATNEKLFF. CDR3 nucleotide sequence: TGTGCCAGCAGCTCGTACAGTGCAACTAATGAAAAACTGTTTTTT.

The V and J genes are TRBV30 and TRBJ2-2; D is ambiguous. CDR1 is GTSNPN and CDR2 is SVGIG in the germline V gene (reference sequence). This CDR3 is built from 12 residues. Trimming removed 0 bases from V and 6 bases from J, with 5 bases in between. The chain's CDR3 is CAWSVSAGELFF. The CDR3 DNA sequence: TGTGCCTGGAGTGTATCTGCCGGGGAGCTGTTTTTT.

CDR3 in amino acids: CAWSKSYNEQFF. Written as DNA, the CDR3 is TGTGCCTGGAGCAAATCCTACAATGAGCAGTTCTTC. The V gene is TRBV30, the J gene TRBJ2-1; no definite D call. With 3 bases removed from V and 1 base from J, the gap between germline ends came to 4 bases. Germline values: CDR1 GTSNPN, CDR2 SVGIG (reference sequence). The CDR3 sequence is 12 residues long. Looking up the rest from reference TRBV30 and TRBJ2-1 gives the full variable domain: SQTIHQWPATLVQPVGSPLSLECTVEGTSNPNLYWYRQAAGRGLQLLFYSVGIGQISSEVPQNLSASRPQDRQFILSSKKLLLSDSGFYLCAWSKSYNEQFFGPGTRLTVL.

This rearrangement joins TRBV6-4 to TRBJ2-1; 8 bases are a match to TRBD2. V dropped 4 bases and J dropped 4; count of bases not matched to a gene: 6. Per germline, CDR1 MRHNA and CDR2 SNTAGT. The CDR3 spans 15 residues. CDR3 protein: CASSGELAAYNEQFF. CDR3 in DNA: TGTGCCAGCAGTGGGGAACTAGCGGCTTACAATGAGCAGTTCTTC.

The V gene is TRBV6-6, the J gene TRBJ2-3; a possible D gene is TRBD1 (6 bases). This CDR3 spans 15 amino acids. CDR1 is MNHNY, CDR2 SVGAGI, per germline (reference sequence). The germline V and J ends were trimmed by 10 bases and 4 bases, with 21 bases remaining between them. The CDR3 sequence: CATLGHSEEADTQYF. CDR3 sequence (DNA): TGTGCCACCCTGGGACACTCGGAGGAGGCAGATACGCAGTATTTT.

The CDR3 loop reads CASRATGMSSYEQYF. In DNA, the CDR3 is TGCGCCAGCAGGGCGACAGGGATGAGCTCCTACGAGCAGTACTTC. This sequence joins TRBV5-1 and TRBJ2-7; TRBD1 agrees at 7 bases. From germline, CDR1 is SGHRS and CDR2 YFSETQ. The CDR3 loop spans 15 amino acids. V lost 5 bases, J lost 0 bases, and 8 bases stayed unmatched.

CDR3 sequence (DNA): TGTGCCAGTAAGGACCTCAGGGGGTCGGACGAGCAGTACTTC. Its translation is CASKDLRGSDEQYF. The chain combines TRBV19 with TRBJ2-7; 7 bases map to TRBD1. The junction had 11 bases not matched to a gene; V was cut back by 7 bases and J by 5 bases. This CDR3 contains 14 residues. The V gene's germline CDR1 is LNHDA and CDR2 SQIVND (reference sequence).